The 18 T cell receptor beta chains below come from one sample, sequenced in a study of low-dose radiotherapy and immunotherapy resistance in tumors (dated by TCRdb to between 2022 and 2023). Sequencer: Illumina HiSeq 2500. Superscript III and a set of TRAV- and TRBV-specific primers were used to synthesize first-strand cDNA, so that both TCRalpha and TCRbeta chains were covered. TCRs were amplified with Phusion for about 20 PCR cycles using a constant-region primer together with the adapter attached to the V primers. The raw public data were reprocessed by TCRdb itself: fastp quality trimming at Q25, MiXCR clonotype calling, in-frame beta chains only. One record per CDR3 amino acid sequence lists the most common genes and DNA. In this sample the table shows some 57,000 distinct CDR3 sequences, 20% to 25% of which occur a single time. 6.5% to 7% of the sample comes from the top ten. Taken with the paper, the label for time point translates to: after trial treatment. The sample's treatment or condition label is to be understood as: LDRT plus nivolumab, ipilimumab, low-dose cyclophosphamide and aspirin (RACIN trial).

The input for sequencing was PBMCs, taken after low-dose radiotherapy plus immunotherapy. The origin of the receptors is a male donor with prostate cancer.

The sample holds a few counts of this clonotype. V is TRBV5-1 and J is TRBJ2-4; 10 nucleotides align to TRBD2. CDR1 and CDR2 from the germline V gene are SGHRS and YFSETQ. V was pared by 4 bases and J by 0 bases, with 13 bases of the junction left unmatched. The CDR3 has 19 residues. CDR3 nucleotides: TGCGCCAGCAGCGGCGGTGGGCCTAGCGGGAGATTAGCCAAAAACATTCAGTACTTC. This codes for CASSGGGPSGRLAKNIQYF.

Many counts were recorded for this clonotype. The CDR3 nucleotides read TGTGCCAGCAGCTTGGTAAATTACAATGAGCAGTTCTTC. Protein: CASSLVNYNEQFF. This rearrangement joins TRBV5-4 to TRBJ2-1; unclear D gene. The CDR3 covers 13 residues. CDR1 and CDR2 from the germline V gene are SGHNT and YYREEE (reference sequence). V was trimmed by 0 bases and J by 4 bases, leaving 5 bases between them.

This clonotype has at least ten counts. The chain uses TRBV20-1 and TRBJ1-2, with D tentatively TRBD1 (5 bases). V shed 1 base and J shed 7 bases, with 10 bases lying between them. CDR1 is DFQATT and CDR2 is SNEGSKA in the germline V gene (reference sequence). This CDR3 spans 12 amino acids. The CDR3 here is CSARAGFFGYTF. The CDR3 region has the DNA TGCAGTGCTAGAGCAGGGTTCTTTGGCTACACCTTC.

As regards this clonotype: A far more abundant clone sits one base away, making this likely a read error. CDR3 loop: CASSLLASSFGANVLTF. The CDR3 DNA sequence: TGTGCCAGCAGCTTGCTCGCTAGCAGCTTTGGGGCCAACGTCCTGACTTTC. The rearrangement links TRBV4-2 to TRBJ2-6, with TRBD2 as a possible D gene (5 bases). Trimming pared 5 bases from V and 3 bases from J, leaving 17 bases between. The germline V gene encodes CDR1 LGHNA and CDR2 YNFKEQ. There are 17 residues in the CDR3.

This clonotype was detected ten times or more. The chain is built from TRBV5-3 and TRBJ2-1; 12 bases match TRBD2. TRBV5-3 is recorded as an ORF, its role being uncertain. With 8 bases clipped from V and 9 bases from J, the junction kept 21 bases outside the gene matches. The CDR3 loop spans 18 amino acids. The CDR3 loop is CASSPTATGLAGLGEQFF. CDR3 coding DNA: TGTGCCAGCAGCCCCACCGCCACGGGACTAGCGGGTCTCGGTGAGCAGTTCTTC.

This clonotype was seen repeatedly, ten times or more. The chain has TRBV7-9 and TRBJ1-2; no reliable D call. The CDR3 loop spans 14 amino acids. In germline, CDR1 is SEHNR, CDR2 FQNEAQ (reference sequence). The ends were cut back, 7 bases at V and 4 bases at J, with 16 bases in the middle. CDR3 DNA sequence: TGTGCCAGCACGGAGGGTTCTTTGAGCTATGGCTACACCTTC. Encoded protein: CASTEGSLSYGYTF. Full variable domain (missing parts from reference TRBV7-9 and TRBJ1-2): DTGVSQNPRHKITKRGQNVTFRCDPISEHNRLYWYRQTLGQGPEFLTYFQNEAQLEKSRLLSDRFSAERPKGSFSTLEIQRTEQGDSAMYLCASTEGSLSYGYTFGSGTRLTVV.

This clonotype showed up many times. The V and J genes are TRBV7-9 and TRBJ1-5; the D is unclear. Germline V gene sequence: CDR1 SEHNR, CDR2 FQNEAQ (reference sequence). Trimming pared 0 bases from V and 2 bases from J, leaving 14 bases between. This CDR3 is 17 amino acids long. The CDR3 loop reads CASSLAVGSGGNQPQHF. CDR3 nucleotide sequence: TGTGCCAGCAGCTTAGCGGTAGGGTCGGGTGGCAATCAGCCCCAGCATTTT.

This clonotype was found many times. The V call is TRBV27, the J call TRBJ2-2, with 10 bases that match TRBD2. Losses at the gene ends were 0 bases for V and 0 bases for J; bases not matched to a gene: 7. The CDR3 has 19 amino acids. Germline V gene data show CDR1 as MNHEY and CDR2 as SMNVEV (reference sequence). CDR3 sequence: CASSLSLASGGANTGELFF. In nucleotides, the CDR3 is TGTGCCAGCAGTTTATCTTTGGCTAGCGGGGGCGCGAACACCGGGGAGCTGTTTTTT.

A remark on this clonotype: It differs at one base from a far larger clone, so likely a read error. The J gene is TRBJ2-7, the V gene TRBV12-3 or TRBV12-4; 10 bases fit TRBD2. Germline trimming cut 5 bases from V and 6 bases from J; bases unmatched to any gene: 1. This CDR3 comprises 12 residues. DNA of the CDR3: TGTGCCAGCAGTCGGACTAGCGGCGAGCAGTACTTC. This sequence encodes CASSRTSGEQYF.

This clonotype was counted many times. The V gene is TRBV7-2, the J gene TRBJ1-5; D uncertain. The germline V and J ends were trimmed by 5 bases and 11 bases, with 22 bases remaining between them. There are 15 residues in the CDR3. Germline CDR1 is SGHTA and CDR2 is FQGNSA. The CDR3 bases are TGTGCCAGCAGCCCAGACTGGCGCCCGGATAGGACCCAGCATTTT. Protein sequence: CASSPDWRPDRTQHF.

This clonotype was counted many times. The CDR3 sequence is CSAGGTGLTDTQYF. The CDR3 DNA reads TGCAGTGCGGGCGGGACAGGGCTAACAGATACGCAGTATTTT. The chain recombines TRBV20-1 with TRBJ2-3; the match to TRBD1 covers 9 bases. The CDR3 has 14 residues. Germline loops: CDR1 DFQATT, CDR2 SNEGSKA (reference sequence). V lost 6 bases and J lost 3; bases outside the gene matches: 7.

Many counts were recorded for this clonotype. V usage is TRBV18 and J usage is TRBJ1-1; tentative D call: TRBD1 (5 bases). The CDR3 is 14 amino acids. Germline loops: CDR1 KGHSH, CDR2 LQKENI. Between the trimmed V and J ends, which lost 3 bases and 0 bases, there was a span of 8 bases. The CDR3 bases are TGTGCCAGCTCACCGCAGGGATTGAACACTGAAGCTTTCTTT. This translates into CASSPQGLNTEAFF.

This clonotype was counted many times. V usage is TRBV7-2 and J usage is TRBJ2-1; 7 bases align to TRBD2. The germline V gene has CDR1 SGHTA and CDR2 FQGNSA. V was pared by 3 bases and J by 6 bases, with 8 bases of the junction left unmatched. The CDR3 contains 15 residues. DNA for the CDR3: TGTGCCAGCAGCTTGGACGTGACTAGCCGCAATGAGCAGTTCTTC. Its translation is CASSLDVTSRNEQFF.

This clonotype occurred many times. The rearrangement uses TRBV20-1 and TRBJ2-3; TRBD2 agrees at 13 bases. The junction had 4 bases not matched to a gene; V was cut back by 1 base and J by 3 bases. The CDR3 contains 16 residues. In germline, CDR1 is DFQATT, CDR2 SNEGSKA (reference sequence). The CDR3 loop reads CSARGLAGGGTDTQYF. CDR3 DNA: TGCAGTGCTAGAGGACTAGCGGGAGGAGGGACAGATACGCAGTATTTT.

This clonotype appeared many times. The chain links TRBV7-2 to TRBJ2-3; 9 bases fit TRBD2. Germline V gene lookup returns CDR1 SGHTA and CDR2 FQGNSA. The V segment lost 0 bases and the J segment 2 bases; nucleotides outside the gene matches: 3. The CDR3 runs to 16 residues. The CDR3 region is CASSLAGGGVTDTQYF. The CDR3 coding sequence is TGTGCCAGCAGCTTAGCTGGCGGGGGGGTCACAGATACGCAGTATTTT.

This clonotype was seen repeatedly, ten times or more. The J gene is TRBJ2-2, the V gene TRBV30; D unresolved. Trimming removed 0 bases at V and 1 base at J, with 6 bases between. CDR3 length: 14 amino acids. Germline V lookup: CDR1 GTSNPN, CDR2 SVGIG (reference sequence). CDR3: CAWSVLMNTGELFF. Written as DNA, the CDR3 is TGTGCCTGGAGTGTACTTATGAACACCGGGGAGCTGTTTTTT.

The table lists this clonotype with many counts. V gene TRBV6-2 or TRBV6-3 combines with J gene TRBJ2-7; 8 positions agree with TRBD1. This CDR3 comprises 15 residues. Trimming cost V 6 bases and J 4 bases; bases outside gene matches: 11. CDR1 and CDR2 (germline): MNHEY, SVGEGT. CDR3 nucleotides: TGTGCCAGCAGCGACTCCGACAGGGGAGAGTACGAGCAGTACTTC. It codes for CASSDSDRGEYEQYF.

Many counts were recorded for this clonotype. The chain carries TRBV12-3 or TRBV12-4 and TRBJ2-7, with D maybe TRBD1 (6 bases). The V end lost 3 bases, the J end lost 0 bases, and 12 bases lay between the germline ends. The CDR3 extends over 15 amino acids. CDR3 in DNA: TGTGCCAGCAGTTTTGCGGACAGAGCCTCCTACGAGCAGTACTTC. Amino acids: CASSFADRASYEQYF.